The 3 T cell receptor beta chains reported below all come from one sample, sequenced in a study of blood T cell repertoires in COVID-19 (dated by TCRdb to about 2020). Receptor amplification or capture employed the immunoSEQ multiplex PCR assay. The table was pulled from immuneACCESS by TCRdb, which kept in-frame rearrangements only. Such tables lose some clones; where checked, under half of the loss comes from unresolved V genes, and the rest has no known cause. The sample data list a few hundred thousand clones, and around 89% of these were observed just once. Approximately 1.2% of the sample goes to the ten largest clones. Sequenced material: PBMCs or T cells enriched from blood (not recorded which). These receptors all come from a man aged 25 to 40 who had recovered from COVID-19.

The CDR3 spells CASSVAGAMLTYNEQFF. CDR3 DNA sequence: TGTGCCAGCAGCGTGGCAGGGGCGATGCTCACCTACAATGAGCAGTTCTTC. The rearrangement joins TRBV7-2 to TRBJ2-1; TRBD1 might be the D (6 bases). Trimming left V 5 bases short and J 2 bases short, with 19 bases between. Germline CDR1 SGHTA, CDR2 FQGNSA. This CDR3 is 17 amino acids long. Combining the CDR3 with reference TRBV7-2 and TRBJ2-1 gives the whole variable domain GAGVSQSPSNKVTEKGKDVELRCDPISGHTALYWYRQSLGQGLEFLIYFQGNSAPDKSGLPSDRFSAERTGGSVSTLTIQRTQQEDSAVYLCASSVAGAMLTYNEQFFGPGTRLTVL.

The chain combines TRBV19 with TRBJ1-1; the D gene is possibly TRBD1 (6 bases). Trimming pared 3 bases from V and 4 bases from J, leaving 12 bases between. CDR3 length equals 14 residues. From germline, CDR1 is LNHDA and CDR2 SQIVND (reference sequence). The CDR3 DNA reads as TGTGCCAGTAGTATCGACAGGAGTCGCACTGAAGCTTTCTTT. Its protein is CASSIDRSRTEAFF.

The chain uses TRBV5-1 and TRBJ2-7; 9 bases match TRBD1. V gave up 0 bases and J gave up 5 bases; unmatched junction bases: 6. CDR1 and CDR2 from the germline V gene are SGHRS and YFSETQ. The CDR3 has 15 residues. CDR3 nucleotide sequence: TGCGCCAGCAGCTTGGCCGGGACAGGGATCGACGAGCAGTACTTC. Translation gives CASSLAGTGIDEQYF.